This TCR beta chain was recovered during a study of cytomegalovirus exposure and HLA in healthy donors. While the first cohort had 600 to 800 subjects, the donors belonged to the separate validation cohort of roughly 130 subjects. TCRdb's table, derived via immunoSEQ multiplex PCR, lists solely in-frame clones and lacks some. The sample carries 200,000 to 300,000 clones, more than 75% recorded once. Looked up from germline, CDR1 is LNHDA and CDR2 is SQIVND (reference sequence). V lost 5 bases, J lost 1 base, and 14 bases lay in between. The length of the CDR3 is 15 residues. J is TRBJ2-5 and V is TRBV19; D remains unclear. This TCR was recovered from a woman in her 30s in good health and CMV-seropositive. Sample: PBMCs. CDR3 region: CASSPRGGIQETQYF. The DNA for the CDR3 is TGTGCCAGTAGTCCTCGAGGTGGAATCCAAGAGACCCAGTACTTC.